The 9 T cell receptor beta chains in this list originate from one sample, sequenced in a study of blood T cell repertoires in COVID-19. The table came from immunoSEQ multiplex PCR; TCRdb's copy has only in-frame clones and leaves some out. The table lists approximately 77,000 clones, roughly four fifths of them singletons. Sequenced input: peripheral blood. The receptors shown here come from a man in his 70s with active or convalescent COVID-19.

The chain recombines TRBV6-1 with TRBJ1-4, with TRBD1 as a possible D gene (5 bases). Germline CDR1 reads MNHNS; CDR2 reads SASEGT. Deletions cut 1 base from V and 4 bases from J, with 16 bases between. This CDR3 has 17 amino acids. The CDR3 loop reads CASSEGYGATFNEKLFF. The CDR3 region has the DNA TGTGCCAGCAGTGAAGGGTATGGGGCCACGTTTAATGAAAAACTGTTTTTT.

This clone was counted only a few times. The CDR3 loop is CASRHKGGFNSPLHF. CDR3 DNA: TGTGCCAGCCGCCACAAAGGGGGTTTTAATTCACCCCTCCACTTT. The V and J genes are TRBV13 and TRBJ1-6; D is possibly TRBD1 (6 bases). This CDR3 is built from 15 residues. Germline V gene sequence: CDR1 PRHDT, CDR2 FYEKMQ (reference sequence). The V end lost 8 bases, the J end lost 6 bases, and 17 bases lay between the germline ends.

This sequence joins TRBV5-1 and TRBJ2-3, with D possibly TRBD2 on 6 matching bases. The CDR3 extends over 14 amino acids. Trimming shortened V by 4 bases and J by 4 bases, and 13 bases separated the two germline ends. Germline lookup yields CDR1 SGHRS and CDR2 YFSETQ. The CDR3 nucleotides read TGCGCCAGCAGCACCGGGGGAGCTTCAGATACGCAGTATTTT. It encodes CASSTGGASDTQYF. The full variable domain, rest sourced from reference TRBV5-1 and TRBJ2-3, is KAGVTQTPRYLIKTRGQQVTLSCSPISGHRSVSWYQQTPGQGLQFLFEYFSETQRNKGNFPGRFSGRQFSNSRSEMNVSTLELGDSALYLCASSTGGASDTQYFGPGTRLTVL.

This clone was recorded only once. This chain links TRBV2 with TRBJ2-5; the match to TRBD2 covers 11 bases. Germline-derived CDR1 and CDR2 are SNHLY and FYNNEI. CDR3 size: 16 residues. V shed 5 bases, J shed 2 bases, and the junction held 7 bases outside the gene matches. The CDR3 is CASSRKGTSGQETQYF. The DNA of the CDR3 is TGTGCCAGCAGTAGAAAAGGGACTAGCGGACAAGAGACCCAGTACTTC.

This chain joins TRBV15 and TRBJ2-7; the match to TRBD1 covers 12 bases. The V segment lost 1 base and the J segment 6 bases; nucleotides outside the gene matches: 1. The germline V gene has CDR1 LNHNV and CDR2 YYDKDF (reference sequence). The CDR3 spans 14 residues. The CDR3 region is CATSRGDRGLEQYF. Here the CDR3 DNA reads TGTGCCACCAGCAGAGGGGACAGGGGGCTCGAGCAGTACTTC.

The V gene is TRBV11-3, the J gene TRBJ2-5; no clear D gene. Between the trimmed V and J ends, which lost 0 bases and 2 bases, there was a span of 4 bases. This CDR3 contains 13 residues. CDR1 is SGHNT and CDR2 is YENEEA in the germline V gene. The DNA of the CDR3 is TGTGCCAGCAGCTTAGACAGACAAGAGACCCAGTACTTC. Translation gives CASSLDRQETQYF.

The V and J genes are TRBV5-1 and TRBJ2-3, with D perhaps TRBD2 (6 bases). The CDR3 sequence is 15 residues long. Germline loops: CDR1 SGHRS, CDR2 YFSETQ. V lost 3 bases to trimming and J lost 2 bases, with 13 bases between them. CDR3 nucleotide sequence: TGCGCCAGCAGCTGGAGGAGGGGCCCCACAGATACGCAGTATTTT. Translated, it gives CASSWRRGPTDTQYF.

The rearrangement uses TRBV5-5 and TRBJ1-6; D might be TRBD1 (6 bases). Germline CDR1 reads SGHKS; CDR2 reads YYEKEE (reference sequence). The CDR3 has 15 amino acids. Trimming cost V 3 bases and J 4 bases, with 11 bases left between them. The CDR3 nucleotides are TGTGCCAGCAGCTGGAGGACAGATTATAATTCACCCCTCCACTTT. Translating gives CASSWRTDYNSPLHF.

The chain couples TRBV21-1 to TRBJ2-7; no DNA check was done on the table's D call, TRBD1. TRBV21-1 constitutes a pseudogene. The CDR3 runs to 14 residues. The CDR3 sequence: CASSPGQAPYEQYF. The DNA for the CDR3 is TGTGCCAGCAGCCCCGGACAGGCTCCATACGAGCAGTACTTC.